This passage covers 25 T cell receptor beta chains from one sample sequenced in a study of graft-versus-host responses after intestinal transplantation. Method: immunoSEQ multiplex PCR; TCRdb's copy keeps in-frame clones and lacks some. This sample has 85,000 to 100,000 clones; 85% to 95% occur once, and the top ten carry over 0.055%. For these TCRs, the target antigens are not known. The sample here was unstimulated CD8+ T cells sorted from spleen or lymph node cells, taken before transplant. These receptors all stem from a human donor who was the organ donor for an intestinal transplant.

This rearrangement joins TRBV4-1 to TRBJ2-7; 11 bases line up with TRBD2. V gave up 1 base and J gave up 3 bases; unmatched junction bases: 14. This CDR3 spans 19 amino acids. CDR1 and CDR2 (germline): MGHRA, YSYEKL. The CDR3 loop is CASSQGPRLAGILGYEQYF. The DNA for the CDR3 is TGCGCCAGCAGCCAAGGTCCCCGACTAGCGGGGATTCTAGGCTACGAGCAGTACTTC.

This chain's CDR3 is CASSLILAGETQYF. CDR3 nucleotide sequence: TGTGCCAGCAGCCTAATTTTAGCGGGTGAGACCCAGTACTTC. The V call is TRBV4-2, the J call TRBJ2-5; 7 bases are shared with TRBD2. Germline trimming cut 4 bases from V and 5 bases from J; bases unmatched to any gene: 7. The CDR3 totals 14 residues. Germline V gene data show CDR1 as LGHNA and CDR2 as YNFKEQ.

The rearrangement links TRBV7-9 to TRBJ1-1; TRBD1 matches 7 bases. The V gene's germline CDR1 is SEHNR and CDR2 FQNEAQ (reference sequence). V lost 7 bases and J lost 7; bases outside the gene matches: 6. The CDR3 consists of 12 residues. CDR3 protein: CASTTGKSEAFF. The CDR3 DNA reads as TGTGCCAGCACGACAGGGAAGAGTGAAGCTTTCTTT.

The chain couples TRBV23-1 to TRBJ2-1, with 11 bases that match TRBD2. TRBV23-1 is filed as an ORF, its function uncertain. Trimming took 3 bases from V and 4 from J; bases not matched to a gene: 8. The CDR3 is 17 residues long. In DNA, the CDR3 is TGCGCCAGCAGTCAGACCAAGACTAGCGGGGCTTACAATGAGCAGTTCTTC. This codes for CASSQTKTSGAYNEQFF.

The chain couples TRBV5-4 to TRBJ2-7, with D maybe TRBD2 (7 bases). The length of the CDR3 is 14 residues. The germline gives CDR1 SGHNT, CDR2 YYREEE (reference sequence). V lost 4 bases to trimming and J lost 2 bases, with 13 bases between them. CDR3: CASSGGGRPYEQYF. CDR3 bases: TGTGCCAGCAGCGGGGGGGGGCGTCCCTACGAGCAGTACTTC.

V and J are TRBV11-3 and TRBJ2-7; 8 positions match TRBD2. CDR3 size: 16 residues. CDR1 and CDR2 (germline): SGHNT, YENEEA. The junction had 12 bases not matched to a gene; V was cut back by 2 bases and J by 6 bases. The CDR3 DNA reads TGTGCCAGCAGCTTACCCCGGGCGACTAGCGACGTCGAGCAGTACTTC. It encodes CASSLPRATSDVEQYF.

V and J are TRBV19 and TRBJ1-5; no clear D gene. Germline V gene sequence: CDR1 LNHDA, CDR2 SQIVND (reference sequence). CDR3 length: 16 residues. Trimming left V 3 bases short and J 3 bases short, with 15 bases between. CDR3 sequence: CASSMLGDTINQPQHF. The CDR3 DNA follows: TGTGCCAGTAGTATGTTGGGAGACACAATCAATCAGCCCCAGCATTTT.

This chain joins TRBV5-6 and TRBJ2-7; 9 positions agree with TRBD1. The CDR3 length is 15 residues. CDR1 is SGHDT, CDR2 YYEEEE, per germline. Trimming removed 0 bases from V and 6 bases from J; junction bases left unmatched: 7. Here the CDR3 DNA reads TGTGCCAGCAGCTTGGGACCGGGACAGGGTTCCGAGCAGTACTTC. It specifies CASSLGPGQGSEQYF.

With regard to this clone: This sample includes further DNA sequences coding for the same CDR3. The CDR3 DNA is TGTGCCAGCAGCTTAGGCCGGGGGGCCTTAAATCAGCCCCAGCATTTT. This codes for CASSLGRGALNQPQHF. This sequence joins TRBV13 and TRBJ1-5; tentative D call: TRBD1 (6 bases). The germline CDR1 and CDR2 sequences are PRHDT and FYEKMQ (reference sequence). Trimming left V 0 bases short and J 4 bases short, with 13 bases between. This CDR3 has 16 residues.

This rearrangement joins TRBV7-8 to TRBJ2-6; TRBD1 matches 9 bases. J was trimmed by 11 bases and V by 5 bases; bases with no gene match: 4. This CDR3 spans 13 amino acids. The germline gives CDR1 SGHVS, CDR2 FQNEAQ. This chain's CDR3 is CASSLGQGDVLTF. CDR3 coding DNA: TGTGCCAGCAGCCTGGGACAGGGTGACGTCCTGACTTTC.

The V gene is TRBV13, the J gene TRBJ1-1, with 7 nucleotides matching TRBD1. V was pared by 6 bases and J by 1 base, with 5 bases of the junction left unmatched. From germline, CDR1 is PRHDT and CDR2 FYEKMQ (reference sequence). The CDR3 sequence is 14 residues long. CDR3 nucleotide sequence: TGTGCCAGCAGATCCTACAGGGGGAACACTGAAGCTTTCTTT. It yields the protein CASRSYRGNTEAFF.

The gene calls are TRBV4-1 and TRBJ2-1, with 9 bases identical to TRBD2. There are 16 residues in the CDR3. Germline CDR1 and CDR2: MGHRA and YSYEKL. V shed 2 bases, J shed 6 bases, and the junction held 8 bases outside the gene matches. CDR3 protein: CASSQPRGGLSNEQFF. As DNA, the CDR3 is TGCGCCAGCAGCCAACCGCGGGGGGGCCTCTCCAATGAGCAGTTCTTC.

The chain carries TRBV7-9 and TRBJ2-7, with 7 bases matching TRBD1. The V segment lost 2 bases and the J segment 6 bases; nucleotides outside the gene matches: 22. The germline V gene has CDR1 SEHNR and CDR2 FQNEAQ (reference sequence). The CDR3 is 19 amino acids. The chain's CDR3 is CASSLIGTRGPTLMAEQYF. The CDR3 bases are TGTGCCAGCAGCTTAATCGGTACGAGGGGGCCGACCCTTATGGCCGAGCAGTACTTC. The full variable domain, rest sourced from reference TRBV7-9 and TRBJ2-7, is DTGVSQNPRHKITKRGQNVTFRCDPISEHNRLYWYRQTLGQGPEFLTYFQNEAQLEKSRLLSDRFSAERPKGSFSTLEIQRTEQGDSAMYLCASSLIGTRGPTLMAEQYFGPGTRLTVT.

V usage is TRBV20-1 and J usage is TRBJ2-1, with TRBD2 matching over 8 bases. The CDR3 consists of 11 residues. The germline gives CDR1 DFQATT, CDR2 SNEGSKA (reference sequence). The CDR3 protein is CSSRGGDEQFF. In nucleotides, the CDR3 is TGCAGCTCTCGGGGGGGAGATGAGCAGTTCTTC.

This chain joins TRBV2 and TRBJ2-7, with 8 bases identical to TRBD1. Germline-derived CDR1 and CDR2 are SNHLY and FYNNEI. The CDR3 is made up of 17 amino acids. Losses at the gene ends were 5 bases for V and 0 bases for J; bases not matched to a gene: 12. The CDR3 region has the DNA TGTGCCAGCAGTATCTCAAAAGACAGGGGCCTCTCCTACGAGCAGTACTTC. The encoded protein is CASSISKDRGLSYEQYF.

The genes are TRBV14 and TRBJ2-1, with 11 positions matching TRBD2. Per germline, CDR1 SGHDN and CDR2 FVKESK. The CDR3 extends over 17 amino acids. With 1 base clipped from V and 7 bases from J, the junction kept 9 bases outside the gene matches. The CDR3 sequence is CASSQAPRRTSGNEQFF. Written as DNA, the CDR3 is TGTGCCAGCAGCCAAGCCCCGCGCAGGACTAGCGGGAATGAGCAGTTCTTC. Full variable domain (rest looked up from reference TRBV14 and TRBJ2-1): EAGVTQFPSHSVIEKGQTVTLRCDPISGHDNLYWYRRVMGKEIKFLLHFVKESKQDESGMPNNRFLAERTGGTYSTLKVQPAELEDSGVYFCASSQAPRRTSGNEQFFGPGTRLTVL.

The chain has TRBV28 and TRBJ2-7, with D possibly being TRBD1 (6 bases). The V gene's germline CDR1 is MDHEN and CDR2 SYDVKM. CDR3 length equals 16 residues. The V end lost 1 base, the J end lost 6 bases, and 19 bases lay between the germline ends. For the CDR3, the DNA is TGTGCCAGCAGTTTATTATGTTGGGGGACAACTTGCGAGCAGTACTTC. Translation: CASSLLCWGTTCEQYF.

This clone appeared a single time. This chain uses TRBV19 with TRBJ1-1, with D possibly matching TRBD1 (6 bases). Germline loops: CDR1 LNHDA, CDR2 SQIVND (reference sequence). This CDR3 is 13 amino acids long. Trimming pared 4 bases from V and 7 bases from J, leaving 13 bases between. The CDR3 bases are TGTGCCAGTAGTAGCCAAACAGGGAGTGAAGCTTTCTTT. It yields the protein CASSSQTGSEAFF.

The genes are TRBV2 and TRBJ2-1; D is perhaps TRBD1 (6 bases). The germline CDR1 and CDR2 sequences are SNHLY and FYNNEI. The CDR3 runs to 16 residues. Trimming removed 7 bases at V and 2 bases at J, with 18 bases between. CDR3 sequence: CASKIHRVPPYNEQFF. CDR3 coding DNA: TGTGCCAGCAAGATACACAGGGTCCCCCCCTACAATGAGCAGTTCTTC.

The J gene is TRBJ1-1, the V gene TRBV5-1, with 8 bases matching TRBD1. V was pared by 4 bases and J by 1 base, with 6 bases of the junction left unmatched. The CDR3 spans 15 residues. Germline CDR1 reads SGHRS; CDR2 reads YFSETQ. The chain's CDR3 is CASSTPTGGNTEAFF. The CDR3 DNA reads as TGCGCCAGCAGCACACCTACAGGGGGGAACACTGAAGCTTTCTTT.

The genes are TRBV13 and TRBJ2-1; maybe TRBD2 (6 bases). V was cut by 4 bases and J by 5 bases, with 21 bases left in between. Germline lookup yields CDR1 PRHDT and CDR2 FYEKMQ (reference sequence). The CDR3 runs to 17 residues. CDR3 in DNA: TGTGCCAGCAGCTACCCCTCGGAGGGAGGAGAAGACAATGAGCAGTTCTTC. Protein sequence: CASSYPSEGGEDNEQFF.

V usage is TRBV25-1 and J usage is TRBJ2-3, with TRBD1 matching 9 bases. From germline, CDR1 is MGHDK and CDR2 SYGVNS. The CDR3 runs to 14 residues. After removal of 5 bases from V and 6 bases from J, the junction contained 6 bases not matched to a gene. The CDR3, as DNA: TGTGCCAGCAGTAGGACAGGGGTGGTGGATACGCAGTATTTT. Its protein product is CASSRTGVVDTQYF.

In regard to this clone: A read error may produce the germline difference seen at one junction end. The rearrangement joins TRBV7-6 to TRBJ2-1, with TRBD2 identical over 7 bases. The CDR3 spans 15 residues. The germline V gene encodes CDR1 SGHVS and CDR2 FNYEAQ. In DNA form, the CDR3 reads TGTGCCAGCAGTTTAGCGGGCTTTAACTACAATGAGCAGTTCTTC. As protein: CASSLAGFNYNEQFF.

The chain employs TRBV7-6 and TRBJ2-1; D remains ambiguous. CDR1 is SGHVS and CDR2 is FNYEAQ in the germline V gene. V gave up 4 bases and J gave up 0 bases, with 10 bases separating them. This CDR3 has 15 amino acids. In DNA, the CDR3 is TGTGCCAGCAGCTCGACTGCTTACTCCTACAATGAGCAGTTCTTC. Encoded protein: CASSSTAYSYNEQFF.

V usage is TRBV7-6 and J usage is TRBJ1-2; no reliable D call. CDR3 length: 14 amino acids. The V gene's germline CDR1 is SGHVS and CDR2 FNYEAQ. V was shortened by 1 base and J by 4 bases, with 10 bases between the two germline ends. The CDR3 DNA reads TGTGCCAGCAGCTTAGAATCCTCGGGCTATGGCTACACCTTC. It specifies CASSLESSGYGYTF.